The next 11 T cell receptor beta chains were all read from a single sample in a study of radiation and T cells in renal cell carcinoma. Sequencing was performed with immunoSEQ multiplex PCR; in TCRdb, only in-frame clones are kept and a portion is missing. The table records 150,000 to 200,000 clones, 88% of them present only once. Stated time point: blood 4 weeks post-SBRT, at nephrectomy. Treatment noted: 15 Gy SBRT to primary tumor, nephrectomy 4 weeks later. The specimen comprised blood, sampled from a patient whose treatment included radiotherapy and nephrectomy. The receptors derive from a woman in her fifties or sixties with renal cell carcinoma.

CDR3 residues: CSVEGRGVDEQFF. The CDR3 nucleotides are TGCAGCGTTGAGGGCAGGGGAGTTGATGAGCAGTTCTTC. This sequence joins TRBV29-1 and TRBJ2-1; a weak D match, TRBD1 (6 bases). Deletions cut 3 bases from V and 8 bases from J, with 14 bases between. The CDR3 extends over 13 amino acids. Germline CDR1 SQVTM, CDR2 ANQGSEA.

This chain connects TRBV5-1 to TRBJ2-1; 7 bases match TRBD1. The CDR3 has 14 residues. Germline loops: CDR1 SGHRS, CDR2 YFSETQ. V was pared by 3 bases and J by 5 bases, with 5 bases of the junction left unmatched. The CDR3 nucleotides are TGCGCCAGCAGCTCCGGGACAGTAAACAATGAGCAGTTCTTC. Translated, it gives CASSSGTVNNEQFF.

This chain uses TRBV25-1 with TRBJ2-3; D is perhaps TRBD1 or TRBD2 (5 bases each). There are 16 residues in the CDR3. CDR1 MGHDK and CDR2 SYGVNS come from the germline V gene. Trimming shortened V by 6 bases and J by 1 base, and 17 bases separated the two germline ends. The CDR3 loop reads CASSKTPGPGTDTQYF. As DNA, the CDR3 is TGTGCCAGCAGCAAAACCCCGGGGCCCGGCACAGATACGCAGTATTTT.

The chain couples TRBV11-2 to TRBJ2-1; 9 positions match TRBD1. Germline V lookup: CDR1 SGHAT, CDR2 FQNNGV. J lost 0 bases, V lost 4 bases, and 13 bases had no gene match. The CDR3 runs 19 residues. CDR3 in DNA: TGTGCCAGCAGCTACTTCCGCCGGGACAGGGATCACTCCTACAATGAGCAGTTCTTC. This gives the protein CASSYFRRDRDHSYNEQFF.

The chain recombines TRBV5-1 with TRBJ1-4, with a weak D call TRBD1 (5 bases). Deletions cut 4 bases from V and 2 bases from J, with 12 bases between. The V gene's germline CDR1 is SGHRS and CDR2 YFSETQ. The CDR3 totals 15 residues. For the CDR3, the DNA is TGCGCCAGCAGCCCCCTAGCAGGGACTAATGAAAAACTGTTTTTT. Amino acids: CASSPLAGTNEKLFF.

CDR3 sequence (DNA): TGTGCCACCAGCAGAGATGAGGGGGCGAATCAGCCCCAGCATTTT. Amino acid sequence: CATSRDEGANQPQHF. The rearrangement uses TRBV15 and TRBJ1-5; TRBD1 agrees at 7 bases. Trimming cost V 0 bases and J 4 bases; bases outside gene matches: 3. Germline lookup yields CDR1 LNHNV and CDR2 YYDKDF (reference sequence). The CDR3 loop spans 15 amino acids.

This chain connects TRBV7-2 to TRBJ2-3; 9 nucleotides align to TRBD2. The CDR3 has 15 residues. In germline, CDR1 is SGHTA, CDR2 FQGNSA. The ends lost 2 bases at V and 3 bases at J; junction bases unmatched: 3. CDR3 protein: CASSLQSGGTDTQYF. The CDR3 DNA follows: TGTGCCAGCAGCTTACAAAGCGGGGGGACAGATACGCAGTATTTT. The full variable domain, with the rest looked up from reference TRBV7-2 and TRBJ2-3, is GAGVSQSPSNKVTEKGKDVELRCDPISGHTALYWYRQSLGQGLEFLIYFQGNSAPDKSGLPSDRFSAERTGGSVSTLTIQRTQQEDSAVYLCASSLQSGGTDTQYFGPGTRLTVL.

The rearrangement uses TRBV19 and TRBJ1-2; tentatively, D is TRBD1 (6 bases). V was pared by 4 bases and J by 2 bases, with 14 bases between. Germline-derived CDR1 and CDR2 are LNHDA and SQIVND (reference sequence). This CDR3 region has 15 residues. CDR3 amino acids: CASSTSTGKNYGYTF. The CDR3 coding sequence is TGTGCCAGTAGTACTTCTACAGGGAAAAACTATGGCTACACCTTC.

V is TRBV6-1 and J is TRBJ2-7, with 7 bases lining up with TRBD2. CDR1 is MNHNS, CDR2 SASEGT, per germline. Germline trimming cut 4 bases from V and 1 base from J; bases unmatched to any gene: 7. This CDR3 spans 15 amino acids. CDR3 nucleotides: TGTGCCAGCAGTGGTTCGTGGGGGGGGTCCTACGAGCAGTACTTC. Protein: CASSGSWGGSYEQYF.

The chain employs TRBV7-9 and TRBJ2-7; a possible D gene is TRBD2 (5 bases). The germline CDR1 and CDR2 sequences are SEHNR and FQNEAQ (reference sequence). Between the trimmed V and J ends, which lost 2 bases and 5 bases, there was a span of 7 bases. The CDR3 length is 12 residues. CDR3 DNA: TGTGCCAGCAGCTTATCGGGGAACGAGCAGTACTTC. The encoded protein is CASSLSGNEQYF.

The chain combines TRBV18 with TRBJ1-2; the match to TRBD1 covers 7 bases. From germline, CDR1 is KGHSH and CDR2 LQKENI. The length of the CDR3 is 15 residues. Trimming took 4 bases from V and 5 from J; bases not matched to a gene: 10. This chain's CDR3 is CASSRDTGEPYGYTF. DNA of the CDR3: TGTGCCAGCTCACGGGATACAGGGGAACCATATGGCTACACCTTC.